This T cell receptor (beta chain) was observed in a study of cytomegalovirus exposure and HLA in healthy donors. Study summary: Across 350 to 500 genotyped donors, over 70% landed in the Caucasian-associated ancestry cluster.

Whole-study findings and limits: The authors later found TCR association rates varying by HLA locus, with DRB1 most and HLA-C fewest. Sequencing depth across donors, presence/absence analyses assumed, was roughly uniform. Many donors carried some public TCRs, although rarity characterized most TCR sequences.

Researchers ran the PCR with 60 Vbeta and 13 Jbeta primers. The table came from immunoSEQ multiplex PCR; TCRdb's copy has only in-frame clones and leaves some out. Among 150,000 to 160,000 clones listed, 65% to 75% were seen once. Worth noting for this clone: The antigen remains unidentified.

This TCR derives from a man aged 25-45 years in good health and CMV-seronegative. The sample was PBMCs.

The CDR3 sequence is CASSFGLAGKETQYF. In DNA, the CDR3 is TGTGCCAGCAGCTTTGGACTAGCGGGTAAAGAGACCCAGTACTTC. The chain recombines TRBV7-7 with TRBJ2-5, with 11 bases fitting TRBD2. CDR1 and CDR2 (germline): SSHAT, FNYEAQ (reference sequence). The CDR3 is 15 amino acids. V dropped 3 bases and J dropped 3; count of bases not matched to a gene: 3. Full variable domain (outside the CDR3, taken from reference TRBV7-7 and TRBJ2-5): GAGVSQSPRYKVTKRGQDVTLRCDPISSHATLYWYQQALGQGPEFLTYFNYEAQPDKSGLPSDRFSAERPEGSISTLTIQRTEQRDSAMYRCASSFGLAGKETQYFGPGTRLLVL.